This TCR beta chain derives from a study of blood T cells in healthy people across ages. The CDR3 is 15 amino acids. Germline CDR1 KGHDR, CDR2 SFDVKD. Trimming cost V 5 bases and J 7 bases; bases outside gene matches: 7. Together with a sample-barcoded 5' primer, a J-beta primer mix was included in a second PCR lasting about 6 to 12 cycles. TCRdb independently ran MiXCR on the 5' RACE reads; one entry per CDR3 protein. The repertoire consists of more than 900,000 distinct CDR3 sequences, with 25% to 30% occurring once and the leading ten covering roughly 10%. Another study also made use of these data, one on T cells of mothers and their children.

V usage is TRBV24-1 and J usage is TRBJ2-1; 10 bases are a match to TRBD2. What was sequenced was blood. The receptor's source is a woman in her thirties or forties in good health. In nucleotides, the CDR3 is TGTGCCACCAGTGTGGGAGCGGGGGGGCTTAATGAGCAGTTCTTC. It specifies CATSVGAGGLNEQFF.